Sequencing of this T cell receptor beta chain was carried out in a study of T-cell reconstitution after alpha-beta-depleted transplantation in children (dated by TCRdb to about 2016). Regarding the research as a whole: The study quantitatively tracked T-cell immune reconstitution after TCRalphabeta/CD19-depleted allogeneic hematopoietic cell transplantation in children using TCR repertoire profiling.

Germline trimming amounts to 2 bases on V and 0 bases on J, with 2 as the count of junction bases outside the gene matches. The CDR1 and CDR2 encoded by the germline V gene are SGHRS and YFSETQ. The CDR3 covers 14 residues, taking in both the cysteine and the phenylalanine. The DNA shown is the 42-base CDR3, in frame from base 1. Receptor libraries were prepared by PCR. Sequenced using an Illumina HiSeq 2500. TCR libraries were prepared with molecular barcoding, using unique molecular identifiers to normalize TCRbeta repertoire quantification. The raw public reads went through TCRdb reprocessing: fastp at Q25, MiXCR clone calling, in-frame beta chains kept. A single entry per CDR3 protein holds the most common genes and DNA from its merged rows. This sample has hundreds of thousands of distinct CDR3 sequences in its table, and over 8% of those were observed once. The biggest ten clones account for around a tenth of the sample.

In its sample, this clonotype was seen many times. Which antigen it targets is not known. There are no base qualities to consult, and no much larger clone falls within one base. This clonotype originated in a human donor who donated a stem cell graft to a child with SCID. Sequencing used PBMCs from the stem cell graft donor, obtained from the stem cell graft. Rearrangement joined TRBV5-1 to TRBJ2-7; 7 bases in the middle match TRBD1. The CDR3 loop reads CASSFGQVSYEQYF. The nucleotide sequence is given as TGCGCCAGCAGCTTTGGACAGGTCTCCTACGAGCAGTACTTC.